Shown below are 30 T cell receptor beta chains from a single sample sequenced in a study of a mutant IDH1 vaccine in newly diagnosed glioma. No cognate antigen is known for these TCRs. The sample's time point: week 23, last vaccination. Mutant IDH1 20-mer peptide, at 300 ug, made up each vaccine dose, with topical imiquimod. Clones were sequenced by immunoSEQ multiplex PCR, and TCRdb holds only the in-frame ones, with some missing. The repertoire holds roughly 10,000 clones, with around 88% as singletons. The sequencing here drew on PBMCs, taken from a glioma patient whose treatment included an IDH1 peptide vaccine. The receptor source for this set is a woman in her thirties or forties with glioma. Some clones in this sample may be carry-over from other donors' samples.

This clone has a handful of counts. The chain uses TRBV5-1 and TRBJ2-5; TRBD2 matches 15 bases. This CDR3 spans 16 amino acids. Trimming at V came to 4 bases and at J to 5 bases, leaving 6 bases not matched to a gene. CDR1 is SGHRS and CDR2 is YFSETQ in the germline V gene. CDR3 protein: CASSLWTSGRGETQYF. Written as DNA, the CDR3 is TGCGCCAGCAGCCTCTGGACTAGCGGGAGGGGTGAGACCCAGTACTTC.

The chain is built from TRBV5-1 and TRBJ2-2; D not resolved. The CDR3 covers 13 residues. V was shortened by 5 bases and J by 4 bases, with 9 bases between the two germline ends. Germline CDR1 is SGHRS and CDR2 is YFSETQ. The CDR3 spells CASRNRGTGELFF. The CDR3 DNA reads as TGCGCCAGCAGAAATCGAGGCACCGGGGAGCTGTTTTTT.

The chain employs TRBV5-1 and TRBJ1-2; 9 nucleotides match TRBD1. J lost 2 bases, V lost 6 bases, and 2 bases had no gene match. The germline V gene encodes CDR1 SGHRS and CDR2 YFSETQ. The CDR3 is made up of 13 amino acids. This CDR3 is CASTGTGNYGYTF. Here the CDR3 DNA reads TGCGCCAGCACCGGGACAGGGAACTATGGCTACACCTTC.

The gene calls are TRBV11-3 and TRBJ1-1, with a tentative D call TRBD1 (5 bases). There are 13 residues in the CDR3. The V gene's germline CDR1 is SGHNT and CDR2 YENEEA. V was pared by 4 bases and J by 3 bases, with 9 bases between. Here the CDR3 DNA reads TGTGCCAGCAGCTCCCAGGGTGACACTGAAGCTTTCTTT. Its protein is CASSSQGDTEAFF.

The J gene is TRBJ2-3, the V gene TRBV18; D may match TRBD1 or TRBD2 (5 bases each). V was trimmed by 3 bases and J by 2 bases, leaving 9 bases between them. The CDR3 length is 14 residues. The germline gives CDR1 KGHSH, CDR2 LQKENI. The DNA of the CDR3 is TGTGCCAGCTCACCGGGACGGATCACAGATACGCAGTATTTT. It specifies CASSPGRITDTQYF.

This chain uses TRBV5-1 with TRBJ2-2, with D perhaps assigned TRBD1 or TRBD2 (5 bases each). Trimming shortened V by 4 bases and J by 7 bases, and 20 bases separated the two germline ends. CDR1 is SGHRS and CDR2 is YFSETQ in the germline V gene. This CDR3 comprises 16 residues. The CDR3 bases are TGCGCCAGCAGCCCGACTCCAGGGAATCGGGGCGGGGAGCTGTTTTTT. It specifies CASSPTPGNRGGELFF. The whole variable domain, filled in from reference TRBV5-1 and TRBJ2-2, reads KAGVTQTPRYLIKTRGQQVTLSCSPISGHRSVSWYQQTPGQGLQFLFEYFSETQRNKGNFPGRFSGRQFSNSRSEMNVSTLELGDSALYLCASSPTPGNRGGELFFGEGSRLTVL.

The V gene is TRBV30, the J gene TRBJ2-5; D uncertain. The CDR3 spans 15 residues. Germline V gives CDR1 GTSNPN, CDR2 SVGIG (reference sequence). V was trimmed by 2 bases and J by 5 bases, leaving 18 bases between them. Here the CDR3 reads CAWSFGFIERETQYF. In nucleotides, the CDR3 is TGTGCCTGGAGTTTTGGGTTTATCGAAAGGGAGACCCAGTACTTC.

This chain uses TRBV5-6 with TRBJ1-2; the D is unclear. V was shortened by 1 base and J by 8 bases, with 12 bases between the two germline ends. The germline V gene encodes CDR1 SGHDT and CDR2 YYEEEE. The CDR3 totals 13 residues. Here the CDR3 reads CASSLWTGEGYTF. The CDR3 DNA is TGTGCCAGCAGCTTGTGGACGGGCGAAGGCTACACCTTC. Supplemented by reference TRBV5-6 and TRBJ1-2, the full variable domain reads DAGVTQSPTHLIKTRGQQVTLRCSPKSGHDTVSWYQQALGQGPQFIFQYYEEEERQRGNFPDRFSGHQFPNYSSELNVNALLLGDSALYLCASSLWTGEGYTFGSGTRLTVV.

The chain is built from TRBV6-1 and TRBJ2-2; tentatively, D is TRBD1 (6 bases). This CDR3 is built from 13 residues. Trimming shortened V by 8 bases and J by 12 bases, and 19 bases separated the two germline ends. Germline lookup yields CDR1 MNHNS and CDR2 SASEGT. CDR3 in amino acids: CASPNEGEKKLFF. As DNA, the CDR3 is TGTGCCAGCCCTAATGAGGGGGAGAAAAAGCTGTTTTTT.

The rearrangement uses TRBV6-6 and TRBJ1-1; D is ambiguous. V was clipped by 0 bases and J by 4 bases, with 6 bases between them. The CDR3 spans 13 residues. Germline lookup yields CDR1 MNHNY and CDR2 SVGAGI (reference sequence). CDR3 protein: CASSYSEGTEAFF. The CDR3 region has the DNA TGTGCCAGCAGTTACTCCGAGGGCACTGAAGCTTTCTTT.

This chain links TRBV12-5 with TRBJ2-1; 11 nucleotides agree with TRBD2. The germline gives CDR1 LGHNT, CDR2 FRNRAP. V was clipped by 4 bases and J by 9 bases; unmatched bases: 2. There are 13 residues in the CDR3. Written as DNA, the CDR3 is TGTGCTAGTGGTTCGGGACTAGCGGTTGAGCAGTTCTTC. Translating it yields CASGSGLAVEQFF.

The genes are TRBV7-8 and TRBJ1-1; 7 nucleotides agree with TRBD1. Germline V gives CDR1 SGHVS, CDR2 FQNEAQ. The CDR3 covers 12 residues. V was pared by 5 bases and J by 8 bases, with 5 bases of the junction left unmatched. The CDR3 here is CASSRTGEEAFF. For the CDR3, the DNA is TGTGCCAGCAGCAGAACAGGGGAAGAAGCTTTCTTT.

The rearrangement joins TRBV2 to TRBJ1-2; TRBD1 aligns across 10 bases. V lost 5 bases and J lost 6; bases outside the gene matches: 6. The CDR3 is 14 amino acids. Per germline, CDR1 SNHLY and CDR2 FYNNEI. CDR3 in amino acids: CASSPRTGGDGYTF. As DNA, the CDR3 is TGTGCCAGCAGTCCCCGGACAGGGGGGGATGGCTACACCTTC.

The CDR3 reads CASRTGGITYEQYF. The CDR3 DNA is TGTGCCAGCAGAACAGGGGGGATCACCTACGAGCAGTACTTC. This chain connects TRBV6-5 to TRBJ2-7; 8 positions agree with TRBD1. Trimming removed 6 bases from V and 2 bases from J; junction bases left unmatched: 6. The germline CDR1 and CDR2 sequences are MNHEY and SVGAGI. The CDR3 has 14 amino acids.

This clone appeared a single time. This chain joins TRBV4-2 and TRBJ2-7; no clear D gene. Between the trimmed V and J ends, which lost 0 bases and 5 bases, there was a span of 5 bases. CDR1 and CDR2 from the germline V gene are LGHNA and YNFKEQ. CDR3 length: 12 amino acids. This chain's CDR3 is CASSQDPHEQYF. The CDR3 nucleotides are TGTGCCAGCAGCCAAGATCCCCACGAGCAGTACTTC.

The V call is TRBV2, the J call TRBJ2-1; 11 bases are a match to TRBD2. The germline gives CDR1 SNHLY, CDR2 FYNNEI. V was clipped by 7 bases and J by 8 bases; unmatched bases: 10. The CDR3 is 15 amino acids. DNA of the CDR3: TGTGCCAGCACTATGACTAGCGGGAAGATGGATGAGCAGTTCTTC. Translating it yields CASTMTSGKMDEQFF.

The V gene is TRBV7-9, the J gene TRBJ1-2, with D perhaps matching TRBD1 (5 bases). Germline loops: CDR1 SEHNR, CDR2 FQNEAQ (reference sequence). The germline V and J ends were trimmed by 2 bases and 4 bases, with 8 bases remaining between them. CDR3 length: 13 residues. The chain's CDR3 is CASSLRGGYGYTF. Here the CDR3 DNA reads TGTGCCAGCAGCTTAAGGGGTGGCTATGGCTACACCTTC.

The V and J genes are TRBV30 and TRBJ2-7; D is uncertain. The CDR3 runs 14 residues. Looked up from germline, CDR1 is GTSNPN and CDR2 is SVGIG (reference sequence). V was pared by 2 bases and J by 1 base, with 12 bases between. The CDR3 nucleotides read TGTGCCTGGAGTCTCCTAGGGTTGTCCTACGAGCAGTACTTC. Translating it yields CAWSLLGLSYEQYF.

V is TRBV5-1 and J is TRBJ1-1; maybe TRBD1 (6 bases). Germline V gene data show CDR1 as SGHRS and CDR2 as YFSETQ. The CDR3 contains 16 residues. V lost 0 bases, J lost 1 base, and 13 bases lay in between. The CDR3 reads CASSLGAGTPNTEAFF. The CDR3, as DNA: TGCGCCAGCAGCTTGGGCGCCGGGACACCGAACACTGAAGCTTTCTTT.

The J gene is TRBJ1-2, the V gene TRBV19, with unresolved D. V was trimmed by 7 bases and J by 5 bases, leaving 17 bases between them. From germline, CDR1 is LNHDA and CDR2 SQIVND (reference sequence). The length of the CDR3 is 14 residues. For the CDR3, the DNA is TGTGCCAGTATCGCCTCCGGCACGAATTATGGCTACACCTTC. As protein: CASIASGTNYGYTF. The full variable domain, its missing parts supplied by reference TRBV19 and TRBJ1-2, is DGGITQSPKYLFRKEGQNVTLSCEQNLNHDAMYWYRQDPGQGLRLIYYSQIVNDFQKGDIAEGYSVSREKKESFPLTVTSAQKNPTAFYLCASIASGTNYGYTFGSGTRLTVV.

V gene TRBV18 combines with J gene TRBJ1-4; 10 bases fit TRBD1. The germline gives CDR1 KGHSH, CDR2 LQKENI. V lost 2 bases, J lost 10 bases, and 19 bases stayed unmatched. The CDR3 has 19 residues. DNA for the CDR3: TGTGCCAGCTCACCAGAATTTCGGACAGGGGGAAAGGGACGAGGAAAACTGTTTTTT. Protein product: CASSPEFRTGGKGRGKLFF.

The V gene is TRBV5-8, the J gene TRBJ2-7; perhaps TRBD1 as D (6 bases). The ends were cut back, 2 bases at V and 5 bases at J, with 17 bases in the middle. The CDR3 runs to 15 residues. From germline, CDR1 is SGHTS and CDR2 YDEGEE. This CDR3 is CASSLRQALADEQYF. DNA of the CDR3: TGTGCCAGCAGCTTACGACAGGCTCTTGCGGACGAGCAGTACTTC.

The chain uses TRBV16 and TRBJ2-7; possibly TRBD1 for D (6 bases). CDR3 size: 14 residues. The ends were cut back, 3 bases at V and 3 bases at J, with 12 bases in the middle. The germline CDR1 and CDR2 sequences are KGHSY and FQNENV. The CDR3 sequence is CASSHTGSDYEQYF. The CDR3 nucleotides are TGTGCCAGCAGCCACACAGGGAGTGACTACGAGCAGTACTTC.

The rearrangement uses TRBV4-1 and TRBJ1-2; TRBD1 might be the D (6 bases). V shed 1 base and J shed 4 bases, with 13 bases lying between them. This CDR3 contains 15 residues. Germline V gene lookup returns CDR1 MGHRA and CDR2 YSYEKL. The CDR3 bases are TGCGCCAGCAGCCAAGGCCCGGGGGGCGGCTATGGCTACACCTTC. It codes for CASSQGPGGGYGYTF.

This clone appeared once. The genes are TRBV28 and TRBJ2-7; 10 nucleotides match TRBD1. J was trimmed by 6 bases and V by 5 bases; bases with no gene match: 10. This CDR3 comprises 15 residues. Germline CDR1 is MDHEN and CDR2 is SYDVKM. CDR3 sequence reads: CASSRPGTGVGEQYF. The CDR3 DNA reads TGTGCCAGCAGTCGTCCCGGGACAGGGGTTGGCGAGCAGTACTTC.

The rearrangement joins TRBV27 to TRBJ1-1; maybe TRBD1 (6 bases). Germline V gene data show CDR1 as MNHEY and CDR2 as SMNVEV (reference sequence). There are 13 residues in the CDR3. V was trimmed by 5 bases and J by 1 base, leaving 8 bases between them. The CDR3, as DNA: TGTGCCAGCAGTCTACAGGGGAACACTGAAGCTTTCTTT. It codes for CASSLQGNTEAFF.

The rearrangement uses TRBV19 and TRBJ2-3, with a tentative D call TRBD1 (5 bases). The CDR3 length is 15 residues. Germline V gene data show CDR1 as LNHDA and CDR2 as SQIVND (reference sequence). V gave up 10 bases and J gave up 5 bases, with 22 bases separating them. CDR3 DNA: TGTGCCACAAGAAGGGGTCTTCCTCGTCGAGATACGCAGTATTTT. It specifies CATRRGLPRRDTQYF.

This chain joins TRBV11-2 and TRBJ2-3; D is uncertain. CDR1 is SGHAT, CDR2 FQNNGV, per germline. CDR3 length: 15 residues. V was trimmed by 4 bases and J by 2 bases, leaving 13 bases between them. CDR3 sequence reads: CASSYKVAYTDTQYF. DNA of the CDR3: TGTGCCAGCAGCTATAAAGTAGCCTACACAGATACGCAGTATTTT.

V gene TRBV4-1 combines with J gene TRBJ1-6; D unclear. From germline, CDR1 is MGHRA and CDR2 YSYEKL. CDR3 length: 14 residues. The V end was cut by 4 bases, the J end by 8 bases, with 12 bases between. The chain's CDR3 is CASSPSAGDSPLHF. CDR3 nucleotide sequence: TGCGCCAGCAGCCCCTCAGCAGGAGATTCACCCCTCCACTTT.

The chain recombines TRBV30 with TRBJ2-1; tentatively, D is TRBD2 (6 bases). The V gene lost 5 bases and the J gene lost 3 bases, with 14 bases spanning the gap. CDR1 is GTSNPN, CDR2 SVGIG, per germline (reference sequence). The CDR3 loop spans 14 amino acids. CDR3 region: CAWGGRGGYNEQFF. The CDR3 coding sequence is TGTGCCTGGGGGGGTCGGGGAGGCTACAATGAGCAGTTCTTC.